This T cell receptor (beta chain) emerged from a study of T cell responses to AZD1222 COVID-19 vaccine. Method: immunoSEQ multiplex PCR; TCRdb's copy keeps in-frame clones and lacks some. This table holds roughly 120,000 clones, approximately 85% found once. This sequence originates from an adult in good health. The specimen comprised peripheral blood, sampled on day 0 of AZD1222 vaccination.

The CDR3 DNA sequence: TGTGCCAGTAGTATAGGGGTCGTGGGATATGAAATAACGAACACTGAAGCTTTCTTT. This gives the protein CASSIGVVGYEITNTEAFF. The V call is TRBV19, the J call TRBJ1-1; D is unresolved. The V and J ends lost 1 base and 1 base respectively, with 22 bases between them. Germline values: CDR1 LNHDA, CDR2 SQIVND (reference sequence). The CDR3 length is 19 residues.